The 3 T cell receptor beta chains reported below all come from one sample, sequenced in a study of technical replicates of blood from four donors. Some clones are missing from TCRdb's copy, which holds only in-frame ones; the method was immunoSEQ multiplex PCR. The sample yields 80,000 or so clones, roughly 98% seen once. Sequencing was carried out using T cells isolated from PBMCs. These receptors originate from a human donor in good health.

CDR3 loop: CASSLDSSYNSPLHF. The CDR3 DNA sequence: TGTGCCAGCAGCCTGGACAGCTCCTATAATTCACCCCTCCACTTT. The chain uses TRBV5-6 and TRBJ1-6; D is possibly TRBD1 (6 bases). Germline loops: CDR1 SGHDT, CDR2 YYEEEE. V lost 4 bases, J lost 0 bases, and 8 bases lay in between. CDR3 size: 15 residues.

This clone was observed once. V is TRBV7-2 and J is TRBJ2-7; 10 bases are a match to TRBD1. Germline loops: CDR1 SGHTA, CDR2 FQGNSA. The CDR3 extends over 17 amino acids. The trim removed 5 bases at V and 0 bases at J, leaving 10 bases unmatched. CDR3 amino acids: CASSAAPDRGSSYEQYF. The CDR3 DNA sequence: TGTGCCAGCAGCGCCGCCCCGGACAGGGGGAGCTCCTACGAGCAGTACTTC.

The CDR3: CATSRASLAGNNEQFF. The CDR3 nucleotides are TGTGCCACCAGCAGAGCGAGTCTAGCGGGAAACAATGAGCAGTTCTTC. V and J are TRBV15 and TRBJ2-1; TRBD2 matches 9 bases. CDR1 and CDR2 (germline): LNHNV, YYDKDF (reference sequence). J lost 5 bases, V lost 1 base, and 6 bases had no gene match. This CDR3 is 16 amino acids long. Based on the CDR3 plus reference TRBV15 and TRBJ2-1, the full variable domain is DAMVIQNPRYQVTQFGKPVTLSCSQTLNHNVMYWYQQKSSQAPKLLFHYYDKDFNNEADTPDNFQSRRPNTSFCFLDIRSPGLGDTAMYLCATSRASLAGNNEQFFGPGTRLTVL.